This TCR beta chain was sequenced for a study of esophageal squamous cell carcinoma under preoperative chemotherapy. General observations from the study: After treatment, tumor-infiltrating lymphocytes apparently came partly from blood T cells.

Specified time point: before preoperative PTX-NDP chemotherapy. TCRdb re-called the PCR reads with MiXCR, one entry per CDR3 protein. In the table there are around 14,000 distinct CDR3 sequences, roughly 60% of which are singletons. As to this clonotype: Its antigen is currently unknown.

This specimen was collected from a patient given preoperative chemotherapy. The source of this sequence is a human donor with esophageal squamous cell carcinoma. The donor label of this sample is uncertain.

The CDR3 loop reads CASSPGLAAKNTQYF. The CDR3 DNA sequence: TGTGCCAGCAGCCCGGGGCTGGCGGCCAAAAACACGCAGTATTTT. This chain uses TRBV6-1 with TRBJ2-4, with D perhaps being TRBD1 or TRBD2 (5 bases each). The J call may not be correct, given that the DNA end is closer to TRBJ2-3. This CDR3 is built from 15 residues. CDR1 is MNHNS and CDR2 is SASEGT in the germline V gene.